This T cell receptor (beta chain) was recorded in a study of CD8 T cells in ankylosing spondylitis. This clonotype was seen only a few times. Its antigen is undetermined. V lost 6 bases to trimming and J lost 5 bases, with 13 bases between them. Germline V gene lookup returns CDR1 SQVTM and CDR2 ANQGSEA. This CDR3 has 12 residues. Regarding the study as a whole: What seemed typical of ankylosing spondylitis blood was a TCR beta motif built from about 8 highly homologous variants. In ankylosing spondylitis patients, matched synovial fluid reportedly showed significant enrichment of disease-linked clones.

TCRdb ran MiXCR on the 5' RACE reads and lists one entry per CDR3 protein. The sample includes about 140,000 distinct CDR3 sequences, roughly 8.4% of them seen just once. The V call is TRBV29-1, the J call TRBJ2-5, with TRBD1 as a possible D gene (6 bases). Sequenced sample: synovial fluid, either unsorted or a sorted T cell fraction (not recorded which). The TCR was taken from a male donor with ankylosing spondylitis. CDR3: CSVGAFGETQYF. The CDR3 DNA follows: TGCAGCGTGGGGGCATTCGGGGAGACCCAGTACTTC.